This T cell receptor beta chain was profiled in a study of beta chain features in type 1 diabetes. General observations from the study: Patients with type 1 diabetes carried fewer insertions and had more deletions at their VDJ junctions.

This CDR3 comprises 14 residues. In germline, CDR1 is MNHEY, CDR2 SMNVEV (reference sequence). The junction had 4 bases not matched to a gene; V was cut back by 4 bases and J by 4 bases. Points on this clone: The antigen remains unidentified.

Via CD45RO/CCR7/CD25/CD127/CD95/CD27, cells of the CD4+ naive, central memory, regulatory and stem cell-like memory subsets were sorted. The entirety of the isolated RNA underwent reverse transcription, so expressed TCRB transcripts were sequenced. Here immunoSEQ multiplex PCR was the method, and the copy in TCRdb shows in-frame clones only, minus some. Counted here are over 700,000 clones, 15% to 20% occurring once; the ten biggest clones make up about 0.025%. The specimen was naive CD4+ T cells from blood. The TCR sequence derives from a woman aged 18 to 35 in good health. This chain links TRBV27 with TRBJ2-4, with 7 bases matching TRBD1. CDR3 DNA sequence: TGTGCCAGCAGTTCCCCGGGACAGAAAAACATTCAGTACTTC. Translation: CASSSPGQKNIQYF.